This T cell receptor beta chain was profiled in a study of OX40 agonist ivuxolimab in advanced cancers. Background on the whole study: Ivuxolimab was an agonistic, fully human IgG2 monoclonal antibody directed against OX40 (CD134), a costimulatory receptor. Intravenous ivuxolimab was administered to patients every 2 weeks at six dose levels: 0.01, 0.1, 0.3, 1.5, 3 and 10 mg/kg. Of the roughly 51 patients in dose escalation, 19 had hepatocellular carcinoma, approximately 15 had melanoma, 9 had renal cell carcinoma and 9 had head and neck cancer. In the dose-escalation cohort, 70% to 85% of patients were male, and the mean age was approximately 60 years, with a range of 23 to 79. Patients were allowed to have had prior anti-PD-1, anti-PD-L1 or anti-CTLA-4 therapy, and 30% to 40% of the dose-escalation patients had been treated with checkpoint inhibitors. Partial responses occurred in three dose-escalation patients, of whom one had hepatocellular carcinoma and two had cutaneous melanoma. The point of sequencing TCRbeta in the periphery was to test whether ivuxolimab changed TCR sequence diversity and drove clonal T-cell expansion. The monotherapy dose-escalation portion (N of about 50 patients) of the phase I ivuxolimab trial is reported in the paper.

The study at large found these results: Low levels of normalized T-cell clonal expansion were also seen in some patients who did not respond. In the 0.1-3.0 mg/kg groups, partial responders had among the lowest normalized peripheral clonal expansion, particularly in CD8+ T cells. The antigen specificity of the peripheral T cells that underwent clonal expansion was not determined. At doses of 0.1 to 3.0 mg/kg, clonal expansion of both CD4+ and CD8+ T cells in blood was seen between baseline and week 6. After ivuxolimab, more expanded clones were found on average in CD8+ T cells than in CD4+ T cells.

The trial excluded patients who had a history of autoimmune disease or were on systemic immunosuppression. Peripheral blood for TCR sequencing was drawn from every dose cohort at baseline, at cycle 4 day 1 and at cycle 7 day 1. The samples were drawn from a first-in-human, open-label, multicenter phase I dose-escalation trial of ivuxolimab. The trial enrolled adults with locally advanced or metastatic head and neck squamous cell, hepatocellular, melanoma or renal cell carcinoma. CD4+ and CD8+ T cells were sorted separately from peripheral blood before TCR sequencing. Genomic DNA was isolated from the sorted cells so that the TCRbeta CDR3 region could be sequenced. The immunoSEQ Assay was used for sequencing of TCRbeta CDR3 regions. Entries here come from immuneACCESS through TCRdb and include only in-frame sequences with V and J called. Some clones fail to appear in such tables; in the studies checked, an unresolved V gene covers under half of the shortfall, and the cause of the remainder is unknown. The sample records roughly 74,000 clones, over 80% of which are singletons. Approximately 8% of the sample lies in the top ten.

V loses 3 bases of germline sequence and J loses 5 bases, and the interval between the two ends is 13 bases. The CDR3, from cysteine to phenylalanine, totals 14 residues. CDR3 DNA is the only sequence kept; it has 42 bases, read in frame from the first base. From the germline V gene (reference sequence), CDR1 is SGHNT and CDR2 is YYREEE. This clone has only one observation. What antigen it recognizes has not been identified. No qualities accompany the bases; no much larger clone lies one base away. This specimen was CD4+ or CD8+ T cells sorted from blood, taken in a trial of the OX40 agonist ivuxolimab. This chain is built from TRBV5-4 and TRBJ2-3; 5 matching bases give a weak D call of TRBD1. This receptor was obtained from an adult with an advanced solid tumor such as melanoma, head and neck, liver or kidney cancer. The nucleotide sequence is given as TGTGCCAGCAGCTCGACAGATCGCCAAGATACGCAGTATTTT. This is translated as CASSSTDRQDTQYF.